The 19 T cell receptor beta chains listed next were all sequenced from one sample in a study of T-cell reconstitution after alpha-beta-depleted transplantation in children (TCRdb year 2016). This sample's treatment or condition label indicates: allogeneic hematopoietic cell transplantation with graft depleted of TCRalphabeta T cells and CD19 B cells. The library was made by PCR. These reads were obtained on an Illumina HiSeq 2500. TCR library preparation used molecular barcoding, with unique molecular identifiers applied to normalize quantification of the TCRbeta repertoire. TCRdb itself trimmed the public reads at Q25 with fastp, ran MiXCR and retained productive beta chains. Rows are combined by CDR3 protein, so each entry shows the most common genes and DNA. The sample table records almost 600,000 distinct CDR3 sequences; 25% to 30% of these occur just once. Around 36% of the sample is taken by the ten largest.

The sample in question was PBMCs, obtained before TCRalphabeta/CD19-depleted stem cell transplant. These receptors all stem from a boy in the first two years of life with Wiskott-Aldrich syndrome, due to receive a stem cell transplant.

This clonotype was seen once. V usage is TRBV28 and J usage is TRBJ1-5; 10 nucleotides line up with TRBD1. Germline CDR1 and CDR2: MDHEN and SYDVKM. This CDR3 contains 17 residues. V dropped 4 bases and J dropped 10; count of bases not matched to a gene: 16. As DNA, the CDR3 is TGTGCCAGCAGTTCCGGTTCGGGACAGGGGCCGGGGTCCCCCCAGCATTTT. Protein sequence: CASSSGSGQGPGSPQHF.

The chain has TRBV28 and TRBJ2-5; D perhaps matches TRBD1 (6 bases). Germline assignment: CDR1 MDHEN and CDR2 SYDVKM. The CDR3 extends over 13 amino acids. Trimming took 7 bases from V and 4 from J, leaving 13 bases between them. The CDR3 coding sequence is TGTGCCAGCACCAATGGGGGCGGAGAGACCCAGTACTTC. This translates into CASTNGGGETQYF.

In this sample, this clonotype turned up a few times. The chain recombines TRBV5-1 with TRBJ2-7; no clear D. CDR3 length: 13 residues. The germline V gene has CDR1 SGHRS and CDR2 YFSETQ. Trimming took 4 bases from V and 5 from J, leaving 13 bases between them. CDR3: CASSLETNHEQYF. In DNA, the CDR3 is TGCGCCAGCAGCCTCGAGACGAACCACGAGCAGTACTTC.

The chain carries TRBV5-1 and TRBJ2-5; 10 bases are a match to TRBD2. Trimming at V came to 4 bases and at J to 2 bases, leaving 8 bases not matched to a gene. CDR3 size: 16 residues. The V gene's germline CDR1 is SGHRS and CDR2 YFSETQ. The CDR3 protein is CASSHGLADKQETQYF. Here the CDR3 DNA reads TGCGCCAGCAGCCATGGACTAGCGGACAAACAAGAGACCCAGTACTTC.

This clonotype was counted only a few times. The chain employs TRBV5-1 and TRBJ2-6, with a tentative D call TRBD1 (6 bases). Germline CDR1 SGHRS, CDR2 YFSETQ. V lost 4 bases and J 4 bases, leaving 12 bases between the germline ends. The CDR3 sequence is 15 residues long. The CDR3 protein is CASSVDSSGANVLTF. In DNA form, the CDR3 reads TGCGCCAGCAGCGTGGACAGCTCAGGGGCCAACGTCCTGACTTTC.

This clonotype showed up just a few times. The chain is built from TRBV5-1 and TRBJ2-2; 8 bases match TRBD1. CDR1 is SGHRS and CDR2 is YFSETQ in the germline V gene. V lost 4 bases, J lost 2 bases, and 7 bases stayed unmatched. This CDR3 region has 16 residues. CDR3 bases: TGCGCCAGCAGCAATCCGGGACAGGTCAACACCGGGGAGCTGTTTTTT. This translates into CASSNPGQVNTGELFF. Full variable domain (remainder filled in from reference TRBV5-1 and TRBJ2-2): KAGVTQTPRYLIKTRGQQVTLSCSPISGHRSVSWYQQTPGQGLQFLFEYFSETQRNKGNFPGRFSGRQFSNSRSEMNVSTLELGDSALYLCASSNPGQVNTGELFFGEGSRLTVL.

This clonotype appeared a few times. The chain combines TRBV20-1 with TRBJ2-1; D is unresolved. V lost 3 bases and J lost 11, with 11 bases in between. The CDR3 is made up of 11 amino acids. CDR1 DFQATT and CDR2 SNEGSKA come from the germline V gene (reference sequence). In DNA, the CDR3 is TGCAGTGCTAGGGACCTATTAAAGCAGTTCTTC. This sequence encodes CSARDLLKQFF.

V and J are TRBV5-1 and TRBJ2-1, with a possible D match to TRBD2 (6 bases). Trimming removed 2 bases at V and 6 bases at J, with 12 bases between. CDR1 and CDR2 (germline): SGHRS, YFSETQ. The length of the CDR3 is 14 residues. The chain's CDR3 is CASSLGTPVNEQFF. As DNA, the CDR3 is TGCGCCAGCAGCTTAGGGACTCCGGTCAATGAGCAGTTCTTC. Complete variable domain (other parts from reference TRBV5-1 and TRBJ2-1): KAGVTQTPRYLIKTRGQQVTLSCSPISGHRSVSWYQQTPGQGLQFLFEYFSETQRNKGNFPGRFSGRQFSNSRSEMNVSTLELGDSALYLCASSLGTPVNEQFFGPGTRLTVL.

This clonotype is a singleton in its sample. The chain recombines TRBV4-2 with TRBJ2-1; 8 positions agree with TRBD2. Losses at the gene ends were 4 bases for V and 4 bases for J; bases not matched to a gene: 6. The CDR3 spans 15 residues. From germline, CDR1 is LGHNA and CDR2 YNFKEQ. The CDR3 region is CASSPVAGIYNEQFF. The CDR3 region has the DNA TGTGCCAGCAGCCCAGTAGCGGGAATATACAATGAGCAGTTCTTC.

This clonotype was seen a few times. The chain combines TRBV5-1 with TRBJ1-1, with 8 bases aligning to TRBD1. Germline values: CDR1 SGHRS, CDR2 YFSETQ. The trim removed 0 bases at V and 1 base at J, leaving 2 bases unmatched. CDR3 length: 15 amino acids. CDR3 loop: CASSLEGQGNTEAFF. Here the CDR3 DNA reads TGCGCCAGCAGCTTGGAAGGACAGGGGAACACTGAAGCTTTCTTT.

The chain is built from TRBV7-9 and TRBJ1-5, with a possible D match to TRBD1 (6 bases). The CDR3 totals 16 residues. Germline CDR1 SEHNR, CDR2 FQNEAQ (reference sequence). Trimming left V 1 base short and J 3 bases short, with 13 bases between. CDR3 protein: CASSLGRGNFNQPQHF. The CDR3 nucleotides read TGTGCCAGCAGCTTAGGCAGGGGAAATTTCAATCAGCCCCAGCATTTT.

This chain joins TRBV20-1 and TRBJ1-6, with D perhaps matching TRBD1 (6 bases). V was trimmed by 5 bases and J by 10 bases, leaving 15 bases between them. Germline assignment: CDR1 DFQATT and CDR2 SNEGSKA (reference sequence). CDR3 length: 13 residues. CDR3 DNA sequence: TGCAGTGCTCTACAGGGCATTTTATCACCCCTCCACTTT. Amino acid sequence: CSALQGILSPLHF.

This clonotype was observed a handful of times. V usage is TRBV7-2 and J usage is TRBJ2-7, with 13 bases aligning to TRBD2. The CDR3 consists of 17 residues. The V and J ends lost 4 bases and 5 bases, in that order; junction bases with no gene match: 11. Germline CDR1 and CDR2: SGHTA and FQGNSA. The chain's CDR3 is CASSSQQGLAGVDEQYF. CDR3 bases: TGTGCCAGCAGCTCCCAACAAGGACTAGCGGGAGTAGACGAGCAGTACTTC.

This chain links TRBV12-3 or TRBV12-4 with TRBJ2-5; D not resolved. The CDR3 extends over 12 amino acids. Trimming cost V 6 bases and J 7 bases, with 12 bases left between them. CDR3 residues: CASSRPVGTQYF. In nucleotides, the CDR3 is TGTGCCAGCAGCCGCCCCGTCGGGACCCAGTACTTC.

V is TRBV9 and J is TRBJ1-5, with 7 bases that match TRBD1. This CDR3 comprises 15 residues. From germline, CDR1 is SGDLS and CDR2 YYNGEE. V lost 3 bases and J lost 3; bases outside the gene matches: 6. CDR3 sequence: CASSGTGQFNQPQHF. The CDR3 DNA sequence: TGTGCCAGCAGCGGGACAGGTCAATTCAATCAGCCCCAGCATTTT. Full variable domain (remainder filled in from reference TRBV9 and TRBJ1-5): DSGVTQTPKHLITATGQRVTLRCSPRSGDLSVYWYQQSLDQGLQFLIQYYNGEERAKGNILERFSAQQFPDLHSELNLSSLELGDSALYFCASSGTGQFNQPQHFGDGTRLSIL.

There are a few counts of this clonotype. The genes are TRBV7-2 and TRBJ2-6; no firm D call. CDR1 and CDR2 (germline): SGHTA, FQGNSA. Trimming removed 2 bases from V and 4 bases from J, with 6 bases in between. This CDR3 is built from 14 residues. The CDR3 region is CASSLNVGANVLTF. CDR3 in DNA: TGTGCCAGCAGCTTAAACGTGGGGGCCAACGTCCTGACTTTC.

The V gene is TRBV11-1, the J gene TRBJ2-1; tentatively, D is TRBD2 (6 bases). The CDR3 contains 18 residues. The ends were cut back, 4 bases at V and 1 base at J, with 20 bases in the middle. Germline lookup yields CDR1 SGHAT and CDR2 FQDESV (reference sequence). The CDR3: CASSSQRVTSWSYNEQFF. In DNA form, the CDR3 reads TGTGCCAGCAGCTCTCAGCGGGTGACTAGTTGGTCCTACAATGAGCAGTTCTTC.

The J gene is TRBJ2-7, the V gene TRBV5-1; 8 bases are shared with TRBD1. Germline loops: CDR1 SGHRS, CDR2 YFSETQ. V dropped 0 bases and J dropped 6; count of bases not matched to a gene: 5. This CDR3 contains 14 residues. The CDR3 sequence: CASSLAAGGGEQYF. The CDR3 DNA is TGCGCCAGCAGCTTGGCCGCAGGGGGCGGCGAGCAGTACTTC.

This clonotype has more than one count but fewer than ten. The rearrangement joins TRBV5-1 to TRBJ1-6; 10 positions match TRBD1. With V trimmed by 2 bases and J by 6 bases, 2 bases remained unmatched. Germline-derived CDR1 and CDR2 are SGHRS and YFSETQ. CDR3 length: 15 residues. Written as DNA, the CDR3 is TGCGCCAGCAGCTTAGGGACAGGGGCTAATTCACCCCTCCACTTT. Its translation is CASSLGTGANSPLHF.